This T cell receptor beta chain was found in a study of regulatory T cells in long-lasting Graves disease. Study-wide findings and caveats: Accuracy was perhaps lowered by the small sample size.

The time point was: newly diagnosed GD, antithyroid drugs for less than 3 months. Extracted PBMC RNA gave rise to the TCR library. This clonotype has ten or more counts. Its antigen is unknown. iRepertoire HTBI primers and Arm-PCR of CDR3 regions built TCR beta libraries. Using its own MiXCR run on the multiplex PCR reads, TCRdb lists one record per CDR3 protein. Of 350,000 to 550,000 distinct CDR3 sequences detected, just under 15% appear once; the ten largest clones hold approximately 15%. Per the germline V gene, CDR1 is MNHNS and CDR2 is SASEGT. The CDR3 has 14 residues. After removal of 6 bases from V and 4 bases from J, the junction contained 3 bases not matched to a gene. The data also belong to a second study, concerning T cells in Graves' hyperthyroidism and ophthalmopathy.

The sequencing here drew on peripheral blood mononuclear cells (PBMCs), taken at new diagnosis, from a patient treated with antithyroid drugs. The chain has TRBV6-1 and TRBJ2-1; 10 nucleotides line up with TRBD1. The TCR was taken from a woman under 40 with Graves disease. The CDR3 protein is CASSRQGAYNEQFF. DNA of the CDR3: TGTGCCAGCAGCAGACAGGGGGCGTACAATGAGCAGTTCTTC.